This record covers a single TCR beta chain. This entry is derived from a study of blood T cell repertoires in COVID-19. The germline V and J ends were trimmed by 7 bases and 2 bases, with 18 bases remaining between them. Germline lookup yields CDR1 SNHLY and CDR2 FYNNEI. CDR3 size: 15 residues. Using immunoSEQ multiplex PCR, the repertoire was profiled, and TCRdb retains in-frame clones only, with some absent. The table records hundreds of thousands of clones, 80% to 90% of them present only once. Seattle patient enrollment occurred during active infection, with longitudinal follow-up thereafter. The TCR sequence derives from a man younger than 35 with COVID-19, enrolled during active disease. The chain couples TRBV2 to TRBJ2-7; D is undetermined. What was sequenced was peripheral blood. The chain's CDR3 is CASKSGSLPTYEQYF. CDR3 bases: TGTGCCAGCAAGAGTGGTTCACTGCCTACCTACGAGCAGTACTTC.